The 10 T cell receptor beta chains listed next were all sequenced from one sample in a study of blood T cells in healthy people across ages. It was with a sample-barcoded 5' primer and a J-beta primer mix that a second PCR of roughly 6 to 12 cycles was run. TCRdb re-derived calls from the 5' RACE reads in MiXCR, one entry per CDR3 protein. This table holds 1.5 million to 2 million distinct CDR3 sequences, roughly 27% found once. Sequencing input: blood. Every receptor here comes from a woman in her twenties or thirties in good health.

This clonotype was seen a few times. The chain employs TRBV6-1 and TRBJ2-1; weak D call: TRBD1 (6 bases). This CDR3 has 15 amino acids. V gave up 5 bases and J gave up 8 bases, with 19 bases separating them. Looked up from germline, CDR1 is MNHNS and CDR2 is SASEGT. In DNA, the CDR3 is TGTGCCAGCAGTCAGGGGATTAACGGATACGATGAGCAGTTCTTC. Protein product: CASSQGINGYDEQFF.

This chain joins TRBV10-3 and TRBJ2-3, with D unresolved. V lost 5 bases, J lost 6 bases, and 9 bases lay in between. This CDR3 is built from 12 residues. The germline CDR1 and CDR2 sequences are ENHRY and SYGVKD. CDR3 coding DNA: TGTGCCATCAGTTGGAAGGTGGATACGCAGTATTTT. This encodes CAISWKVDTQYF.

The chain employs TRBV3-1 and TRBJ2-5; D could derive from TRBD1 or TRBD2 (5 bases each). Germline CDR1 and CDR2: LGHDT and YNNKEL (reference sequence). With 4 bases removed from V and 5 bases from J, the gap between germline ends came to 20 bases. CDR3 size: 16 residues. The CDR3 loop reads CASSPSPGPPGETQYF. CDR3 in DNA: TGTGCCAGCAGCCCTTCCCCGGGACCTCCCGGGGAGACCCAGTACTTC.

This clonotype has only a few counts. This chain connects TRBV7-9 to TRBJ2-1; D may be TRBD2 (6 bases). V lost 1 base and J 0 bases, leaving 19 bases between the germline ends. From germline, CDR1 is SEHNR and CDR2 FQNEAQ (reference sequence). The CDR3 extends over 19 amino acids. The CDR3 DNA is TGTGCCAGCAGCTTAGGAACCAGCGGGCGGGCGAGCTCCTACAATGAGCAGTTCTTC. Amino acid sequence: CASSLGTSGRASSYNEQFF.

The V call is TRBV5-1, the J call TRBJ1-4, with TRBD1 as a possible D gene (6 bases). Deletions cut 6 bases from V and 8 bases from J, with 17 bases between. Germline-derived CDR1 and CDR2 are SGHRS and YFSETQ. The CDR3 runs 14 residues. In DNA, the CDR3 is TGCGCCAGCAAGGGAAACAGGGTCGGCGAAAAACTGTTTTTT. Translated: CASKGNRVGEKLFF.

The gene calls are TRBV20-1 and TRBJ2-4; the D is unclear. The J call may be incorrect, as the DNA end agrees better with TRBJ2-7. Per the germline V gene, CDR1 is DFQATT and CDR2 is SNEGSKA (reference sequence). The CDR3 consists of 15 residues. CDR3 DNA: TGCAGTGCTAATCCCCCAGAAGGATCTGGGCACGAGCAGTACTTC. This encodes CSANPPEGSGHEQYF.

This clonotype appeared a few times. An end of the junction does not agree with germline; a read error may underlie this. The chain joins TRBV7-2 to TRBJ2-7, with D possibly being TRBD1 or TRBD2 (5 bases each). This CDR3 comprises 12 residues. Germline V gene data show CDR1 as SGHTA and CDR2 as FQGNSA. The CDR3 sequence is CAGSWGTGEQYF. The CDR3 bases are TGTGCCGGCAGCTGGGGGACGGGCGAGCAGTACTTC.

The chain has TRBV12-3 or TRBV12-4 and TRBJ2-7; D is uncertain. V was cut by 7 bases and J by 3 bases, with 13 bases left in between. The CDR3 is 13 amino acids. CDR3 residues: CASTYDLYYEQYF. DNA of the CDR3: TGTGCCAGCACCTACGACCTATACTACGAGCAGTACTTC.

The CDR3 region has the DNA TGCGCCGACCTGTGGGGGGCGAACACCGGGGAGCTGTTTTTT. Translating gives CADLWGANTGELFF. This chain links TRBV4-1 with TRBJ2-2, with D possibly TRBD2 on 6 matching bases. The CDR3 sequence is 14 residues long. Germline V lookup: CDR1 MGHRA, CDR2 YSYEKL. Trimming pared 11 bases from V and 0 bases from J, leaving 13 bases between.

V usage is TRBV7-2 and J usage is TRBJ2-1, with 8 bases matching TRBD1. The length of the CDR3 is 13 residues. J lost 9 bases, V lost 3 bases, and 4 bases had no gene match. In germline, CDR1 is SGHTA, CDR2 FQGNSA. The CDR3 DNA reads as TGTGCCAGCAGCTTCGACAGGGGTGGTGAGCAGTTCTTC. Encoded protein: CASSFDRGGEQFF.